The source of this T cell receptor (beta chain) is a study of cytomegalovirus exposure and HLA in healthy donors. Study-wide context: Inside one of the first data releases sat about 91 million unique TCRs taken from HLA-typed donors.

Primers: 60 Vbeta forward and 13 Jbeta reverse. Only in-frame clones appear in the TCRdb table, and some are missing; sequencing was by immunoSEQ multiplex PCR. The data show about 150,000 clones, more than 8% seen once. Findings and caveats of the study: Later on, a genetic analysis was performed. It linked a missense variant in DCLRE1C with V- and J-gene trimming of TCR beta. CMV serostatus was the sole immune exposure information available. Accurate predictions that matched the HLA-A and HLA-B alleles of most subjects were reportedly made from TCR beta sequences.

Germline V lookup: CDR1 LNHDA, CDR2 SQIVND (reference sequence). From its first to its last residue, the CDR3 has 18 amino acids. Of note for this clone: Its cognate antigen is unknown. The DNA is omitted, as the CDR3 cannot be located on it reliably, and the CDR3 follows TCRdb's listing.

The sequencing sample was made of PBMCs. This receptor was taken from a man over 45 in good health and CMV-seronegative. The V gene is TRBV19, the J gene TRBJ2-7; the table gives TRBD2 as D, unverified against the DNA. The CDR3 sequence is CASTKSSGRGKAGYEQYF.